This passage covers 25 T cell receptor beta chains from one sample sequenced in a study of T-cell reconstitution after alpha-beta-depleted transplantation in children. For TCRbeta, the library was prepared with unique molecular identifiers. TCRdb re-called the PCR reads through MiXCR, storing one row per CDR3 protein. Seen here are about 1,000,000 distinct CDR3 sequences, roughly 29% observed once, and the top ten hold 28%. This material consisted of PBMCs, mostly from graft donor cells, taken 360 days after TCRalphabeta/CD19-depleted stem cell transplant. Receptors originate from a boy under two years old who had a stem cell transplant for SCID, so the T cells may come from the graft donor.

V is TRBV20-1 and J is TRBJ2-4, with D uncertain. CDR3 length equals 11 residues. Germline V gives CDR1 DFQATT, CDR2 SNEGSKA (reference sequence). Trimming removed 4 bases at V and 6 bases at J, with 7 bases between. CDR3 DNA: TGCAGTGCTAATGTGCTAAACATTCAGTACTTC. Its translation is CSANVLNIQYF.

This clonotype was recorded a few times. The V and J genes are TRBV20-1 and TRBJ1-1, with D unclear. CDR3 length equals 14 residues. V was clipped by 6 bases and J by 1 base, with 15 bases between them. Germline CDR1 reads DFQATT; CDR2 reads SNEGSKA (reference sequence). CDR3 sequence: CSARREGRNTEAFF. CDR3 DNA sequence: TGCAGTGCCAGAAGAGAAGGACGGAACACTGAAGCTTTCTTT.

The chain is built from TRBV19 and TRBJ1-2; TRBD1 matches at 7 bases. V lost 10 bases, J lost 2 bases, and 7 bases stayed unmatched. The CDR3 is 13 amino acids. Per germline, CDR1 LNHDA and CDR2 SQIVND (reference sequence). DNA for the CDR3: TGTGCCACACACATACAGGGGAACTATGGCTACACCTTC. It codes for CATHIQGNYGYTF.

This chain joins TRBV12-3 or TRBV12-4 and TRBJ2-5; D may be TRBD1 or TRBD2 (5 bases each). The CDR3 extends over 15 amino acids. Trimming pared 5 bases from V and 3 bases from J, leaving 16 bases between. CDR3 nucleotides: TGTGCCAGCAGTGGTGCCGGGACCGGGGAAGAGACCCAGTACTTC. This encodes CASSGAGTGEETQYF.

This clonotype has a handful of counts. This chain connects TRBV7-9 to TRBJ1-4, with D perhaps TRBD1 (6 bases). V was shortened by 4 bases and J by 6 bases, with 15 bases between the two germline ends. This CDR3 has 15 residues. In germline, CDR1 is SEHNR, CDR2 FQNEAQ (reference sequence). The CDR3 region is CASSSTGLGYEKLFF. The CDR3 coding sequence is TGTGCCAGCAGCTCCACAGGGCTAGGGTATGAAAAACTGTTTTTT.

This clonotype has more than one count but fewer than ten. The V gene is TRBV20-1, the J gene TRBJ2-1, with a weak D call TRBD2 (5 bases). Germline V lookup: CDR1 DFQATT, CDR2 SNEGSKA (reference sequence). The CDR3 spans 14 residues. V lost 5 bases and J lost 0, with 11 bases in between. The CDR3 reads CSAPDSLSYNEQFF. In nucleotides, the CDR3 is TGCAGTGCTCCGGACTCTCTCTCCTACAATGAGCAGTTCTTC.

This clonotype was counted between two and nine times. V is TRBV27 and J is TRBJ2-7; D ambiguous. From germline, CDR1 is MNHEY and CDR2 SMNVEV (reference sequence). V dropped 8 bases and J dropped 6 bases, with 5 bases sitting between them. This CDR3 is built from 9 residues. The chain's CDR3 is CASVSEQYF. The CDR3 DNA follows: TGTGCCAGCGTAAGCGAGCAGTACTTC.

This clonotype was seen only a few times. This rearrangement joins TRBV7-9 to TRBJ2-7; 8 bases agree with TRBD1. Germline-derived CDR1 and CDR2 are SEHNR and FQNEAQ (reference sequence). Trimming cost V 6 bases and J 0 bases; bases outside gene matches: 13. This CDR3 spans 17 amino acids. The CDR3 DNA sequence: TGTGCCAGCAGACCCGGACAGGGCGTTACTAGCTCCTACGAGCAGTACTTC. Amino acids: CASRPGQGVTSSYEQYF.

A few counts support this clonotype. This chain uses TRBV20-1 with TRBJ2-1; unclear D gene. The CDR3 runs 14 residues. V was cut by 0 bases and J by 7 bases, with 13 bases left in between. Germline V gene data show CDR1 as DFQATT and CDR2 as SNEGSKA (reference sequence). CDR3: CSARDRQTLNEQFF. DNA of the CDR3: TGCAGTGCTAGAGATAGGCAGACCCTAAATGAGCAGTTCTTC.

This clonotype turned up a few times. The chain employs TRBV12-5 and TRBJ2-5; D is ambiguous. Trimming left V 3 bases short and J 5 bases short, with 16 bases between. The germline V gene encodes CDR1 LGHNT and CDR2 FRNRAP. The CDR3 spans 15 residues. CDR3 region: CASGFAPPERETQYF. The CDR3 DNA follows: TGTGCTAGTGGTTTTGCCCCCCCGGAGAGGGAGACCCAGTACTTC.

The V call is TRBV6-1, the J call TRBJ2-6; weak D call: TRBD1 (5 bases). CDR3 length: 15 residues. Germline V CDR1 and CDR2: MNHNS, SASEGT. The V end lost 6 bases, the J end lost 3 bases, and 12 bases lay between the germline ends. The chain's CDR3 is CASRSSGLGANVLTF. CDR3 nucleotides: TGTGCCAGCAGGTCGTCAGGGCTTGGGGCCAACGTCCTGACTTTC.

CDR3 region: CAWSPGLAGWVDTQYF. The CDR3 DNA sequence: TGTGCCTGGAGTCCGGGACTAGCGGGGTGGGTAGATACGCAGTATTTT. The chain employs TRBV30 and TRBJ2-3; 13 nucleotides align to TRBD2. The CDR3 has 16 amino acids. V shed 2 bases, J shed 5 bases, and the junction held 7 bases outside the gene matches. Germline CDR1 reads GTSNPN; CDR2 reads SVGIG (reference sequence). The whole variable domain, remainder taken from reference TRBV30 and TRBJ2-3, is SQTIHQWPATLVQPVGSPLSLECTVEGTSNPNLYWYRQAAGRGLQLLFYSVGIGQISSEVPQNLSASRPQDRQFILSSKKLLLSDSGFYLCAWSPGLAGWVDTQYFGPGTRLTVL.

V gene TRBV25-1 combines with J gene TRBJ2-1, with 9 bases that match TRBD1. The ends lost 2 bases at V and 8 bases at J; junction bases unmatched: 7. The length of the CDR3 is 15 residues. Germline V gene sequence: CDR1 MGHDK, CDR2 SYGVNS. The CDR3 sequence is CASSEEGTGLDEQFF. CDR3 DNA: TGTGCCAGCAGTGAAGAGGGGACAGGGCTAGATGAGCAGTTCTTC. Together with reference TRBV25-1 and TRBJ2-1, the CDR3 gives the full variable domain: EADIYQTPRYLVIGTGKKITLECSQTMGHDKMYWYQQDPGMELHLIHYSYGVNSTEKGDLSSESTVSRIRTEHFPLTLESARPSHTSQYLCASSEEGTGLDEQFFGPGTRLTVL.

The J gene is TRBJ2-7, the V gene TRBV6-5; no reliable D call. Germline CDR1 is MNHEY and CDR2 is SVGAGI. The CDR3 totals 11 residues. Trimming stripped 11 bases from V and 5 bases from J, with 13 bases between. CDR3 amino acids: CASRRLHEQYF. CDR3 sequence (DNA): TGTGCCTCAAGACGGCTCCACGAGCAGTACTTC.

The J gene is TRBJ2-1, the V gene TRBV27; D is perhaps TRBD2 (6 bases). CDR3 length equals 17 residues. V lost 6 bases and J 2 bases, leaving 20 bases between the germline ends. Germline CDR1 and CDR2: MNHEY and SMNVEV (reference sequence). As DNA, the CDR3 is TGTGCCAGCAGCTTGAAAGCGGGCCTCCTTCCCTACAATGAGCAGTTCTTC. As protein: CASSLKAGLLPYNEQFF.

The rearrangement links TRBV5-1 to TRBJ2-3, with a tentative D call TRBD1 (8 bases). CDR1 and CDR2 (germline): SGHRS, YFSETQ. The germline V and J ends were trimmed by 5 bases and 5 bases, with 12 bases remaining between them. The CDR3 spans 13 residues. The CDR3 reads CASRTGEGDTQYF. CDR3 DNA sequence: TGCGCCAGCAGGACAGGGGAGGGAGATACGCAGTATTTT.

This sequence joins TRBV2 and TRBJ1-4, with D possibly matching TRBD1 (6 bases). The CDR3 runs to 14 residues. With 8 bases removed from V and 5 bases from J, the gap between germline ends came to 15 bases. Looked up from germline, CDR1 is SNHLY and CDR2 is FYNNEI. CDR3 DNA sequence: TGTGCCAGCGGTCACAGGGCGGAAAATGAAAAACTGTTTTTT. Its translation: CASGHRAENEKLFF.

This clonotype occurred a few times. The rearrangement links TRBV12-3 or TRBV12-4 to TRBJ2-1; TRBD2 is a possible D gene (7 bases). Trimming pared 3 bases from V and 12 bases from J, leaving 21 bases between. The CDR3 loop spans 15 amino acids. DNA for the CDR3: TGTGCCAGCAGTTTTATGGGGGGGCCGTCCATGGCGCAGTTCTTC. Translating it yields CASSFMGGPSMAQFF.

This clonotype has more than one count but fewer than ten. This chain uses TRBV20-1 with TRBJ2-3; 9 positions agree with TRBD1. The CDR3 has 14 amino acids. J was trimmed by 4 bases and V by 5 bases; bases with no gene match: 7. CDR1 DFQATT and CDR2 SNEGSKA come from the germline V gene (reference sequence). The CDR3 region is CSAETGGRSDTQYF. The CDR3 coding sequence is TGCAGTGCTGAAACAGGGGGCAGGTCAGATACGCAGTATTTT.

The rearrangement links TRBV20-1 to TRBJ2-2; D gene uncertain. V lost 1 base to trimming and J lost 2 bases, with 11 bases between them. The CDR3 is 15 amino acids. Looked up from germline, CDR1 is DFQATT and CDR2 is SNEGSKA (reference sequence). CDR3 amino acids: CSARASPANTGELFF. CDR3 DNA: TGCAGTGCTAGAGCTTCACCGGCTAACACCGGGGAGCTGTTTTTT.

CDR3 coding DNA: TGTGCCAGCAGTTCCCACTCACTAGCGAACAATGAGCAGTTCTTC. It encodes CASSSHSLANNEQFF. This chain joins TRBV28 and TRBJ2-1, with TRBD2 identical over 7 bases. CDR3 length: 15 residues. Per germline, CDR1 MDHEN and CDR2 SYDVKM. V shed 4 bases, J shed 5 bases, and the junction held 8 bases outside the gene matches.

This clonotype was counted only a few times. The chain is built from TRBV5-5 and TRBJ1-4, with D unclear. Trimming left V 0 bases short and J 4 bases short, with 13 bases between. The CDR3 loop spans 16 amino acids. Germline V gene lookup returns CDR1 SGHKS and CDR2 YYEKEE (reference sequence). The CDR3 bases are TGTGCCAGCAGCTTGGGGGGTTCCCGCTATAATGAAAAACTGTTTTTT. It codes for CASSLGGSRYNEKLFF.

This clonotype was seen only a few times. The chain carries TRBV12-3 or TRBV12-4 and TRBJ2-3; 8 positions agree with TRBD2. V was clipped by 3 bases and J by 0 bases; unmatched bases: 5. The CDR3 runs to 16 residues. CDR3 amino acids: CASSFGTSGSTDTQYF. The CDR3 DNA reads as TGTGCCAGCAGTTTTGGAACTAGCGGAAGCACAGATACGCAGTATTTT.

This clonotype has just a few counts. The V and J genes are TRBV4-1 and TRBJ2-1; 8 nucleotides align to TRBD1. Germline V gene data show CDR1 as MGHRA and CDR2 as YSYEKL. The CDR3 is 15 amino acids. J was trimmed by 8 bases and V by 4 bases; bases with no gene match: 10. The CDR3 protein is CASSLGTGTTDEQFF. The DNA of the CDR3 is TGCGCCAGCAGCCTAGGGACAGGAACCACCGATGAGCAGTTCTTC.

The V call is TRBV9, the J call TRBJ1-5, with a weak D call TRBD1 (5 bases). CDR3 length equals 15 residues. V lost 0 bases, J lost 5 bases, and 12 bases lay in between. Germline values: CDR1 SGDLS, CDR2 YYNGEE. Written as DNA, the CDR3 is TGTGCCAGCAGCGTAGATGGGGCATCCGATCAGCCCCAGCATTTT. Amino acids: CASSVDGASDQPQHF.